Listed below are T cell receptor beta chains from one sample, sequenced in a study of cytomegalovirus exposure and HLA in healthy donors. This table comes from immunoSEQ multiplex PCR, and its TCRdb copy is limited to in-frame clones, with some not included. In the table there are 120,000 to 150,000 clones, nearly 80% of which are singletons. Sequencing was performed on PBMCs. These TCRs come from a woman aged 30 to 39 in good health and CMV-seronegative. CDR3s include the opening cysteine and the closing phenylalanine or tryptophan. D genes are given only for firm matches. Clone size is given for some rows only: seen once, a few or many times, or a class if the clone is expanded.

j_gene | v_gene | d_gene | abundance | CDR3nt | CDR3aa
TRBJ2-5 | TRBV12-5 | TRBD1 | . | TGTGCTAGTGGTTTGGGGGGACAGGGGGCCCGAGAGACCCAGTACTTC | CASGLGGQGARETQYF
TRBJ1-1 | TRBV2 | TRBD1 | . | TGTGCCAGCAGTAGGGACAGGGTAGACACTGAAGCTTTCTTT | CASSRDRVDTEAFF
TRBJ2-1 | TRBV4-3 | . | . | TGCGCCAGCAGCCAAGTCGAGGGGGTCAATGAGCAGTTCTTC | CASSQVEGVNEQFF
TRBJ1-6 | TRBV30 | . | . | TGTGCCTGGAGTCCCCCCGCGATCTATAATTCACCCCTCCACTTT | CAWSPPAIYNSPLHF
TRBJ2-2 | TRBV5-4 | . | . | TGTGCCAGCAGCTTGGGACAGCCGAACACCGGGGAGCTGTTTTTT | CASSLGQPNTGELFF
TRBJ1-1 | TRBV11-2 | . | . | TGTGCCAGCAGCTCTTGGGGGATCCGGGACACCCTTTGGGGCACTGAAGCTTTCTTT | CASSSWGIRDTLWGTEAFF
TRBJ1-4 | TRBV18 | . | . | TGTGCCAGCTCACCACCGCAGGGTTCGGGTGAAAAACTGTTTTTT | CASSPPQGSGEKLFF
TRBJ2-1 | TRBV6-5 | TRBD2 | . | TGTGCCAGCACTTCTCCGGGGGGGCACTACAATGAGCAGTTCTTC | CASTSPGGHYNEQFF
TRBJ1-6 | TRBV9 | . | . | TGTGCCAGCAGCGGGGATAGGGGACCCCTCCACTTT | CASSGDRGPLHF
TRBJ2-5 | TRBV6-5 | TRBD1 | . | TGTGCCAGCAGTTACGAGACAGGGGGCAGAAAGACCCAGTACTTC | CASSYETGGRKTQYF
TRBJ1-2 | TRBV9 | TRBD1 | . | TGTGCCAGCGCCCATCACCCGGACGACAGGGCGGGAAATGGCTACACCTTC | CASAHHPDDRAGNGYTF
TRBJ1-2 | TRBV5-1 | . | . | TGCGCCAGCAGCTTGTATCAGGGGACCGACTATGGCTACACCTTC | CASSLYQGTDYGYTF
TRBJ2-3 | TRBV6-1 | TRBD2 | . | TGTGCCAGCAGTGAAGGATCTAGCGGGTACCTCAGCACGCAGTATTTT | CASSEGSSGYLSTQYF
TRBJ2-6 | TRBV7-8 | . | . | TGTGCCAGCAGCTTTGCGGCCCGCTCTGGGGCCAACGTCCTGACTTTC | CASSFAARSGANVLTF
TRBJ1-1 | TRBV5-8 | . | . | TGTGCCAGCAGCTTGGCCAGCGCTCCTGAAGCTTTCTTT | CASSLASAPEAFF
TRBJ1-4 | TRBV19 | TRBD1 | . | TGTGCCAGTAGAAGGGGGGACAGGGACTTCGGACTGTTTTTT | CASRRGDRDFGLFF
TRBJ1-2 | TRBV5-1 | TRBD1 | . | TGCGCCAGCAGCTTGCAGCCCCCGGGACAGAGCAATCTCTATGGCTACACCTTC | CASSLQPPGQSNLYGYTF
TRBJ1-2 | TRBV5-1 | . | . | TGCGCCAGCAGCCAAACCCGAAGGGGTAACTATGGCTACACCTTC | CASSQTRRGNYGYTF
TRBJ2-5 | TRBV30 | . | . | TGTGCCTGGAGTGCTGGGAGAACACAAGAGACCCAGTACTTC | CAWSAGRTQETQYF
TRBJ2-7 | TRBV15 | . | . | TGTGCCACCGGCCAGGGGATGGGCGAGCAGTACTTC | CATGQGMGEQYF
TRBJ2-5 | TRBV7-9 | . | . | TGTGCCAGCAGCTTGGGCGAGTTCCAGACCCAGTACTTC | CASSLGEFQTQYF
TRBJ1-2 | TRBV5-4 | TRBD1 | . | TGTGCCAGCAGCTCGAAAAGACAGGGCTCAGACTATGGCTACACCTTC | CASSSKRQGSDYGYTF
TRBJ2-5 | TRBV9 | . | . | TGTGCCAGCAGCGTGACGGGGGGCAGCCAGTGGGAGACCCAGTACTTC | CASSVTGGSQWETQYF
TRBJ1-6 | TRBV10-1 | TRBD1 | few | TGCGCCAGCAGCCCGGACAGGTTTGGTTCACCCCTCCACTTT | CASSPDRFGSPLHF
TRBJ1-5 | TRBV7-8 | TRBD1 | . | TGTGCCAGCAGCTTAGCTACAGGGGCGGATAGCAATCAGCCCCAGCATTTT | CASSLATGADSNQPQHF
TRBJ1-5 | TRBV2 | TRBD1 | . | TGTGCCAGCAGGGAAAGGGACAGCTTAAGCAATCAGCCCCAGCATTTT | CASRERDSLSNQPQHF
TRBJ1-5 | TRBV7-2 | . | . | TGTGCCAGCAGCCTCCAGGGAAATCAGCCCCAGCATTTT | CASSLQGNQPQHF
TRBJ1-1 | TRBV5-5 | . | . | TGTGCCAGCAGCTTGGCTTTCTATACGGAGGCTTTCTTT | CASSLAFYTEAFF
TRBJ2-2 | TRBV7-8 | . | . | TGTGCCAGCAGCTTAGTAGGGGGGAACACCGGGGAGCTGTTTTTT | CASSLVGGNTGELFF
TRBJ1-5 | TRBV5-1 | . | . | TGCGCCAGCAGCTTGGCGGGGATGGTCAATCAGCCCCAGCATTTT | CASSLAGMVNQPQHF
TRBJ2-5 | TRBV6-5 | . | . | TGTGCCAGCAGCCGGAGAGAGACCCAGTACTTC | CASSRRETQYF
TRBJ2-2 | TRBV9 | . | . | TGTGCCAGCAGCCCGGGTCTAGCACTCACCGGGGAGCTGTTTTTT | CASSPGLALTGELFF
TRBJ2-7 | TRBV9 | TRBD1 | . | TGTGCCAGCAGCTTCAGGGGGCGCGGGTACGAGCAGTACTTC | CASSFRGRGYEQYF
TRBJ1-2 | TRBV30 | TRBD1 | . | TGTGCCTGGAGTCTTACAGGGGGGGCCTATGGCTACACCTTC | CAWSLTGGAYGYTF
TRBJ2-3 | TRBV9 | TRBD2 | . | TGTGCCAGCAGCCTACTAGCGGGGGGGATGACAGATACGCAGTATTTT | CASSLLAGGMTDTQYF
TRBJ1-2 | TRBV5-6 | . | . | TGTGCCAGCAGCTCCTTGAGCCGACAGCAAACTCATGGCTACACCTTC | CASSSLSRQQTHGYTF
TRBJ2-6 | TRBV6-4 | . | many | TGTGCCAGCAGTGACCCTAAGTTCCTCCTCGCGGGGGCCAACGTCCTGACTTTC | CASSDPKFLLAGANVLTF
TRBJ2-5 | TRBV5-1 | . | . | TGCGCCAGCAGCTTTCTCAGTCCTCTCCAAGAGACCCAGTACTTC | CASSFLSPLQETQYF
TRBJ1-1 | TRBV6-5 | . | . | TGTGCCAGCAGTTACGGGGGGGGGAAGAACACTGAAGCTTTCTTT | CASSYGGGKNTEAFF
TRBJ1-2 | TRBV11-2 | TRBD1 | . | TGTGCCAGCCGCAGGACAGGGGGCGACTATGGCTACACCTTC | CASRRTGGDYGYTF
TRBJ1-5 | TRBV27 | TRBD1 | . | TGTGCCAGCCGAGCCGGGACAGCCGACTATCGGTATAGCAATCAGCCCCAGCATTTT | CASRAGTADYRYSNQPQHF
TRBJ1-4 | TRBV9 | . | once | TGTGCCAGCAGCGCGGGGATTACTAATGAAAAACTGTTTTTT | CASSAGITNEKLFF